Shown below are 9 T cell receptor beta chains from a single sample sequenced in a study of cytomegalovirus exposure and HLA in healthy donors. PCR employed 60 Vbeta and 13 Jbeta primers. Clones were read by immunoSEQ multiplex PCR, and TCRdb kept only the in-frame ones, dropping some. The data hold approximately 170,000 clones, with over 70% observed a single time. The sequencing sample was made of PBMCs. These receptors originate from a man aged 50-60 years in good health and CMV-seropositive.

This clone has just one count. This chain joins TRBV29-1 and TRBJ2-1, with 10 positions matching TRBD1. The germline V gene has CDR1 SQVTM and CDR2 ANQGSEA. With V trimmed by 7 bases and J by 5 bases, 5 bases remained unmatched. This CDR3 has 13 amino acids. The CDR3 region has the DNA TGCAGCGCTTCGGGACAGGGGAACAATGAGCAGTTCTTC. It specifies CSASGQGNNEQFF.

This clone appeared a single time. The chain joins TRBV29-1 to TRBJ2-2; TRBD1 matches at 9 bases. With V trimmed by 6 bases and J by 4 bases, 12 bases remained unmatched. From germline, CDR1 is SQVTM and CDR2 ANQGSEA. The length of the CDR3 is 16 residues. CDR3 coding DNA: TGCAGCGTATCTACTCCCGGGACAGGGCCCACCGGGGAGCTGTTTTTT. Encoded protein: CSVSTPGTGPTGELFF.

V usage is TRBV4-2 and J usage is TRBJ2-7, with 11 bases matching TRBD1. Germline assignment: CDR1 LGHNA and CDR2 YNFKEQ. Unmatched junction bases numbered 10, after V lost 2 bases and J lost 4 bases. The CDR3 covers 17 residues. The CDR3 DNA sequence: TGTGCCAGCAGCCAATCCGGGACAGGGGGTTTTAGTTACGAGCAGTACTTC. Amino acid sequence: CASSQSGTGGFSYEQYF.

V is TRBV18 and J is TRBJ1-5; D is unresolved. This CDR3 contains 13 residues. CDR1 KGHSH and CDR2 LQKENI come from the germline V gene. V lost 4 bases to trimming and J lost 1 base, with 5 bases between them. DNA of the CDR3: TGTGCCAGCTCACGAGAAAGCAATCAGCCCCAGCATTTT. Translation gives CASSRESNQPQHF.

The chain couples TRBV6-1 to TRBJ2-7; 8 bases align to TRBD1. The V gene end was trimmed by 8 bases and the J gene end by 6 bases; junction bases not matched to a gene: 9. The CDR3 contains 13 residues. From germline, CDR1 is MNHNS and CDR2 SASEGT. CDR3 DNA sequence: TGTGCCAGCGCCGCGACAGGGACAGGCGAGCAGTACTTC. This sequence encodes CASAATGTGEQYF.

This clone was observed a handful of times. The rearrangement joins TRBV5-1 to TRBJ2-1, with 13 bases fitting TRBD2. CDR1 SGHRS and CDR2 YFSETQ come from the germline V gene. The CDR3 spans 16 residues. The V gene end was trimmed by 4 bases and the J gene end by 7 bases; junction bases not matched to a gene: 8. As DNA, the CDR3 is TGCGCCAGCAGCGGACAACTAGCGGGGGGGGAGAATGAGCAGTTCTTC. Amino acids: CASSGQLAGGENEQFF.

The sample holds a few counts of this clone. The chain joins TRBV28 to TRBJ2-5; 8 nucleotides match TRBD2. Germline V gene sequence: CDR1 MDHEN, CDR2 SYDVKM. CDR3 length: 15 residues. The V and J ends lost 5 bases and 2 bases, in that order; junction bases with no gene match: 7. The CDR3 reads CASSLGGAVQETQYF. CDR3 DNA: TGTGCCAGCAGTCTCGGGGGGGCGGTACAAGAGACCCAGTACTTC.

The CDR3 bases are TGCAGCGTTGAAGCGTCGAGCTATGGCTACACCTTC. Encoded protein: CSVEASSYGYTF. The chain links TRBV29-1 to TRBJ1-2; D is uncertain. Between the trimmed V and J ends, which lost 1 base and 4 bases, there was a span of 7 bases. In germline, CDR1 is SQVTM, CDR2 ANQGSEA. The CDR3 contains 12 residues.

The rearrangement uses TRBV7-2 and TRBJ1-5; 8 bases agree with TRBD1. The junction had 5 bases not matched to a gene; V was cut back by 5 bases and J by 2 bases. The CDR3 loop spans 15 amino acids. Germline V lookup: CDR1 SGHTA, CDR2 FQGNSA. The DNA of the CDR3 is TGTGCCAGCAGCCCTGACAGGGGTGGCAATCAGCCCCAGCATTTT. This sequence encodes CASSPDRGGNQPQHF.